One sample yielded the 17 T cell receptor beta chains listed below, sequenced in a study of T cell responses to AZD1222 COVID-19 vaccine. Sequencing used immunoSEQ multiplex PCR; TCRdb keeps in-frame clones, though not all of them. The sample holds 100,000 to 130,000 clones, approximately 89% seen once. The sequences come from peripheral blood, collected on day 0 of AZD1222 vaccination. Receptors originate from an adult in good health.

The chain is built from TRBV3-1 (or the pseudogene TRBV3-2) and TRBJ2-1, with D possibly being TRBD1 or TRBD2 (6 bases each). This CDR3 comprises 15 residues. Germline V CDR1 and CDR2: LGHDT, YNNKEL (reference sequence). Trimming took 0 bases from V and 3 from J, leaving 9 bases between them. The CDR3 nucleotides are TGTGCCAGCAGCCAAGATGGGGGGCGCTACAATGAGCAGTTCTTC. This translates into CASSQDGGRYNEQFF.

This rearrangement joins TRBV7-2 to TRBJ1-4; D is unresolved. CDR3 length equals 13 residues. The V end lost 1 base, the J end lost 7 bases, and 7 bases lay between the germline ends. The germline CDR1 and CDR2 sequences are SGHTA and FQGNSA. In nucleotides, the CDR3 is TGTGCCAGCAGCTTAGAGGGCTTTGAAAAACTGTTTTTT. This sequence encodes CASSLEGFEKLFF.

The V gene is TRBV12-5, the J gene TRBJ2-7; weak D call: TRBD2 (5 bases). Germline V CDR1 and CDR2: LGHNT, FRNRAP. This CDR3 is 15 amino acids long. The V end lost 6 bases, the J end lost 1 base, and 16 bases lay between the germline ends. The CDR3 nucleotides are TGTGCTAGTGGACGAACGGGGTCGGGGTCCTACGAGCAGTACTTC. Amino acids: CASGRTGSGSYEQYF.

The chain links TRBV7-6 to TRBJ1-5, with D possibly TRBD1 on 6 matching bases. CDR3 length: 15 amino acids. Germline assignment: CDR1 SGHVS and CDR2 FNYEAQ. Deletions cut 4 bases from V and 2 bases from J, with 12 bases between. Here the CDR3 DNA reads TGTGCCAGCAGCTCCCTACCAGGGGGCAATCAGCCCCAGCATTTT. Translating it yields CASSSLPGGNQPQHF.

The gene calls are TRBV13 and TRBJ2-7, with 9 bases fitting TRBD2. The germline V gene has CDR1 PRHDT and CDR2 FYEKMQ (reference sequence). The V and J ends lost 5 bases and 3 bases, in that order; junction bases with no gene match: 14. The CDR3 contains 17 residues. The CDR3 bases are TGTGCCAGCAGCCCCCGACCTGATAGCGGGGGCCTCTACGAGCAGTACTTC. Amino acids: CASSPRPDSGGLYEQYF.

The V gene is TRBV5-1, the J gene TRBJ2-1, with D hard to call. CDR1 is SGHRS and CDR2 is YFSETQ in the germline V gene. Trimming removed 4 bases at V and 6 bases at J, with 17 bases between. This CDR3 region has 15 residues. CDR3 sequence: CASSRGVSRGNEQFF. The CDR3 coding sequence is TGCGCCAGCAGCCGTGGGGTTTCGAGAGGCAATGAGCAGTTCTTC.

The rearrangement joins TRBV5-8 to TRBJ2-5; the D is unclear. The CDR3 loop spans 14 amino acids. The V gene's germline CDR1 is SGHTS and CDR2 YDEGEE. The V gene lost 1 base and the J gene lost 5 bases, with 12 bases spanning the gap. CDR3 sequence reads: CASSLNRARETQYF. The CDR3 DNA sequence: TGTGCCAGCAGCTTGAATAGGGCACGGGAGACCCAGTACTTC.

This clone was seen a few times. The chain has TRBV4-3 and TRBJ2-6; D uncertain. CDR3 length: 16 residues. Germline V gene sequence: CDR1 LGHNA, CDR2 YSLEER. Trimming removed 0 bases from V and 1 base from J, with 7 bases in between. CDR3 protein: CASSQDIQSGANVLTF. The CDR3 coding sequence is TGCGCCAGCAGCCAAGATATCCAGTCTGGGGCCAACGTCCTGACTTTC.

This clone was recorded once. The rearrangement uses TRBV10-1 and TRBJ2-2; 7 bases agree with TRBD1. The germline CDR1 and CDR2 sequences are WNHNN and SYGVQD (reference sequence). The V and J ends lost 6 bases and 1 base, in that order; junction bases with no gene match: 11. This CDR3 has 17 amino acids. CDR3 nucleotide sequence: TGCGCCAGCAGCGAAATACGGACAGGTCGGAACACCGGGGAGCTGTTTTTT. As protein: CASSEIRTGRNTGELFF.

This chain links TRBV5-8 with TRBJ2-3; 8 bases are a match to TRBD2. This CDR3 has 15 residues. Germline loops: CDR1 SGHTS, CDR2 YDEGEE. V gave up 2 bases and J gave up 1 base; unmatched junction bases: 3. The CDR3 loop reads CASSLETSGTDTQYF. The CDR3 DNA reads as TGTGCCAGCAGCTTAGAGACTAGCGGCACAGATACGCAGTATTTT.

This clone was seen a single time. The J gene is TRBJ1-3, the V gene TRBV7-9, with D perhaps matching TRBD1 (5 bases). Trimming stripped 5 bases from V and 2 bases from J, with 10 bases between. The V gene's germline CDR1 is SEHNR and CDR2 FQNEAQ (reference sequence). The CDR3 runs 14 residues. The CDR3 DNA reads as TGTGCCAGCAGCCGGGACGTCCCTGGAAACACCATATATTTT. Encoded protein: CASSRDVPGNTIYF.

This clone was seen only once. The CDR3 DNA reads as TGTGCCAGCAGGAGACAGGGGGCAGAGACCCAGTACTTC. Translated, it gives CASRRQGAETQYF. V is TRBV6-5 and J is TRBJ2-5; 10 positions match TRBD1. V was clipped by 6 bases and J by 4 bases; unmatched bases: 2. Germline values: CDR1 MNHEY, CDR2 SVGAGI. The CDR3 loop spans 13 amino acids.

The J gene is TRBJ2-7, the V gene TRBV14; no reliable D call. This CDR3 contains 16 residues. V lost 0 bases, J lost 0 bases, and 12 bases lay in between. The V gene's germline CDR1 is SGHDN and CDR2 FVKESK. The CDR3 sequence: CASSQDSRMSSYEQYF. The CDR3 DNA follows: TGTGCCAGCAGCCAAGATAGCAGGATGAGCTCCTACGAGCAGTACTTC.

The rearrangement links TRBV19 to TRBJ1-2, with TRBD1 as a possible D gene (5 bases). CDR3 length equals 14 residues. Trimming took 7 bases from V and 7 from J, leaving 19 bases between them. Germline CDR1 reads LNHDA; CDR2 reads SQIVND (reference sequence). The CDR3 is CASMPRGRDSGYTF. CDR3 nucleotides: TGTGCCAGTATGCCCCGGGGACGGGATAGTGGCTACACCTTC.

V is TRBV7-2 and J is TRBJ1-1; D might be TRBD1 (6 bases). In germline, CDR1 is SGHTA, CDR2 FQGNSA. With 0 bases removed from V and 0 bases from J, the gap between germline ends came to 11 bases. The CDR3 has 16 amino acids. The DNA for the CDR3 is TGTGCCAGCAGCTTAGCTGCGGGGACATTGAACACTGAAGCTTTCTTT. Its translation is CASSLAAGTLNTEAFF.

The rearrangement joins TRBV2 to TRBJ1-6, with 7 bases lining up with TRBD1. J was trimmed by 10 bases and V by 7 bases; bases with no gene match: 7. The V gene's germline CDR1 is SNHLY and CDR2 FYNNEI. This CDR3 has 13 residues. CDR3 DNA: TGTGCCAGCACCGAGACAGGGACGTCACCCCTCCACTTT. Its translation is CASTETGTSPLHF. Supplemented by reference TRBV2 and TRBJ1-6, the full variable domain reads EPEVTQTPSHQVTQMGQEVILRCVPISNHLYFYWYRQILGQKVEFLVSFYNNEISEKSEIFDDQFSVERPDGSNFTLKIRSTKLEDSAMYFCASTETGTSPLHFGNGTRLTVT.

Comment on this clone: One end of the junction varies from germline; a read error may be responsible. The chain recombines TRBV5-1 with TRBJ1-1, with D unresolved. Per the germline V gene, CDR1 is SGHRS and CDR2 is YFSETQ. The CDR3 runs 13 residues. The CDR3 DNA reads TGCGCCAGCAGGTTGGAACTGAACACTGAAGCTTTCTTT. Its translation is CASRLELNTEAFF.